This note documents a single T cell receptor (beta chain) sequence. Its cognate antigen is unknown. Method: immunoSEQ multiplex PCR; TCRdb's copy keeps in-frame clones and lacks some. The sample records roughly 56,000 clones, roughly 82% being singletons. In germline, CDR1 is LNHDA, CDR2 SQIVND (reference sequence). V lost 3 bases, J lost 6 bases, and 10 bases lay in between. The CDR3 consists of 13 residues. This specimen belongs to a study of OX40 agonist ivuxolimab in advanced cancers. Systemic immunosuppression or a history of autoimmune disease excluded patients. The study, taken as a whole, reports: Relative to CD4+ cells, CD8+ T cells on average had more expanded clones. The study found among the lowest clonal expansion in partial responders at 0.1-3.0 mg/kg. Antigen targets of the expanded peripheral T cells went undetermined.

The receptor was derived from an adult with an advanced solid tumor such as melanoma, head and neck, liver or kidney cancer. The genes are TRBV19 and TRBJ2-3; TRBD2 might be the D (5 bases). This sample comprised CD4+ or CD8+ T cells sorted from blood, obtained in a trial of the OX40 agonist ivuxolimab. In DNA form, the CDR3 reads TGTGCCAGTAGTATTAAATCGGGGGATACGCAGTATTTT. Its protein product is CASSIKSGDTQYF.